The present entry profiles one T cell receptor beta chain with its context. As yet, its antigen is unknown. This sample is drawn from a study of cytomegalovirus exposure and HLA in healthy donors. Background on the study: HLA-typed donors contributed around 82 million unique TCRs, which were held in an early data release. General study results and limits: Researchers reportedly found TCR beta sequences accurately predicted most subjects' HLA-A and HLA-B alleles.

PCR was performed using 60 Vbeta and 13 Jbeta primers. Sequencing was performed with immunoSEQ multiplex PCR; in TCRdb, only in-frame clones are kept and a portion is missing. This sample contains about 60,000 clones. The V gene lost 1 base and the J gene lost 0 bases, with 17 bases spanning the gap. In germline, CDR1 is SGHDT, CDR2 YYEEEE. This CDR3 spans 18 amino acids. Sequences were obtained from PBMCs. The rearrangement uses TRBV5-6 and TRBJ1-5, with D perhaps TRBD1 (6 bases). This TCR derives from a boy younger than 18 in good health and CMV-seronegative. DNA of the CDR3: TGTGCCAGCAGCTTGACCCGGGACACTAAATATAGCAATCAGCCCCAGCATTTT. Translated, it gives CASSLTRDTKYSNQPQHF. The full variable domain, rest sourced from reference TRBV5-6 and TRBJ1-5, is DAGVTQSPTHLIKTRGQQVTLRCSPKSGHDTVSWYQQALGQGPQFIFQYYEEEERQRGNFPDRFSGHQFPNYSSELNVNALLLGDSALYLCASSLTRDTKYSNQPQHFGDGTRLSIL.